The next 17 T cell receptor beta chains were all read from a single sample in a study of T cells in women clearing cervical HPV infection. Measured with immunoSEQ multiplex PCR; TCRdb has only the in-frame clones, and not every one. The sample data list some 31,000 clones. Sequencing used blood buffy coat. Receptors were obtained from a woman between 18 and 75 years old with a cervical HPV16 infection that either progressed to CIN3+ or cleared (not recorded which).

The CDR3 region is CASSPYPTGVSTEAFF. Incomplete CDR3 DNA: TGTGCCAGCAGTCCGTACCCCACCGGGGTAAGCACTGAA. The chain joins TRBV6-2 or TRBV6-3 to TRBJ1-1; unclear D gene. Read coverage stops 3 residues before the CDR3 terminus; the germline J gene supplies the remainder. Deletions cut 5 bases from V and 4 bases from J, with 20 bases between. The CDR3 runs to 16 residues. CDR1 and CDR2 (germline): MNHEY, SVGEGT.

With regard to this clone: The missing CDR3 end, 3 residues past where the read stops, is filled in from the germline J gene. At the DNA level, this CDR3 is encoded by other sequences in the same sample as well. The rearrangement links TRBV6-2 or TRBV6-3 to TRBJ2-2, with TRBD2 matching over 16 bases. Losses at the gene ends were 6 bases for V and 9 bases for J; bases not matched to a gene: 7. Looked up from germline, CDR1 is MNHEY and CDR2 is SVGEGT. The CDR3 is 16 residues long. The CDR3: CASSKGLAGGTRELFF. The sequenced CDR3 bases are TGTGCCAGCAGCAAGGGACTAGCGGGAGGGACCCGGGAG.

Concerning this clone itself: The read falls 3 residues short of the CDR3 end, and the missing part is taken from the germline J gene. The chain recombines TRBV29-1 with TRBJ2-1, with 12 bases lining up with TRBD2. Unmatched junction bases numbered 13, after V lost 3 bases and J lost 4 bases. The CDR3 is made up of 18 amino acids. The germline V gene has CDR1 SQVTM and CDR2 ANQGSEA. The CDR3 sequence: CSVDVTSPGLAGYNEQFF. The covered CDR3 bases are TGCAGCGTTGACGTTACCTCACCTGGACTAGCGGGATACAATGAG.

A word on this clone: The read terminates 3 residues before the CDR3 end, so the remaining end is supplied by the germline J gene. This chain connects TRBV18 to TRBJ2-7; D is undetermined. Germline-derived CDR1 and CDR2 are KGHSH and LQKENI. V was clipped by 1 base and J by 4 bases, with 14 bases between them. This CDR3 has 15 amino acids. The DNA read from the CDR3 is TGTGCCAGCTCACCACAAAAAAACAGAGCATACGAG. This encodes CASSPQKNRAYE. The whole CDR3 sequence is CASSPQKNRAYEQYF.

This CDR3 is CASSRLAGSEQYF. The covered CDR3 bases are TGTGCCAGCAGTAGACTAGCGGGGAGCGAG. J is TRBJ2-7 and V is TRBV11-3; 11 bases are shared with TRBD2. The read finishes 3 residues shy of the CDR3 end, and the germline J gene is used to complete it. Losses at the gene ends were 6 bases for V and 6 bases for J; bases not matched to a gene: 4. The CDR3 extends over 13 amino acids. Per the germline V gene, CDR1 is SGHNT and CDR2 is YENEEA.

CDR3: CASSPTGVHGYTF. The CDR3 bases that were read are TGTGCCAGCAGTCCTACAGGGGTGCATGGC. The chain joins TRBV7-3 to TRBJ1-2; the match to TRBD1 covers 7 bases. With the read ending 3 residues before the CDR3 end, the germline J gene is used to fill in that end. The CDR3 length is 13 residues. Trimming at V came to 6 bases and at J to 6 bases, leaving 7 bases not matched to a gene. Looked up from germline, CDR1 is SGHTA and CDR2 is FQGTGA.

About this clone: The read stops 3 residues short of the end of the CDR3; the missing end is completed from the germline J gene. The chain is built from TRBV11-3 and TRBJ1-2; 9 bases align to TRBD1. The CDR3 loop spans 13 amino acids. Trimming removed 5 bases from V and 5 bases from J; junction bases left unmatched: 3. Germline loops: CDR1 SGHNT, CDR2 YENEEA. The CDR3 loop is CASSLGQGYGYTF. The covered CDR3 bases are TGTGCCAGCAGCCTGGGACAGGGATATGGC.

On this clone itself: The missing CDR3 end, 3 residues past where the read stops, is filled in from the germline J gene. The chain carries TRBV19 and TRBJ2-7, with D hard to call. The CDR3 covers 14 residues. Germline assignment: CDR1 LNHDA and CDR2 SQIVND (reference sequence). Trimming left V 5 bases short and J 6 bases short, with 17 bases between. The CDR3 spells CASSPTPSAAEQYF. The covered CDR3 bases are TGTGCCAGTAGTCCTACCCCCTCCGCGGCCGAG.

Worth noting for this clone: Read data end 3 residues before the CDR3 end; the end is taken from the germline J gene. J is TRBJ1-5 and V is TRBV2; TRBD1 matches at 8 bases. Germline V CDR1 and CDR2: SNHLY, FYNNEI. V was pared by 3 bases and J by 7 bases, with 2 bases of the junction left unmatched. CDR3 length: 13 amino acids. CDR3 in amino acids: CASSETGAQPQHF. The sequenced part of the CDR3 DNA is TGTGCCAGCAGTGAGACAGGGGCGCAGCCC.

On this clone: The read stops 3 residues short of the end of the CDR3; the missing end is completed from the germline J gene. V and J are TRBV10-1 and TRBJ2-7, with 10 bases identical to TRBD1. This CDR3 has 13 amino acids. Germline V gene lookup returns CDR1 WNHNN and CDR2 SYGVQD (reference sequence). Trimming cost V 7 bases and J 6 bases; bases outside gene matches: 6. CDR3 DNA (partial): TGCGCCAGCACCCCGGGACAGGGGTGCGAG. Amino acids: CASTPGQGCE. The CDR3 in full is CASTPGQGCEQYF.

Comment on this clone: The CDR3 end is not reached by the read, which stops 3 residues before it; the germline J gene fills it in. This chain joins TRBV6-4 and TRBJ2-2, with D maybe TRBD1 (6 bases). The CDR3 spans 14 residues. V was pared by 7 bases and J by 0 bases, with 9 bases between. Germline V gene data show CDR1 as MRHNA and CDR2 as SNTAGT. Here the CDR3 reads CASKGQTNTGELFF. CDR3 DNA (partial): TGTGCCAGCAAAGGACAGACGAACACCGGGGAG.

Points on this clone: The read terminates 3 residues before the CDR3 end, so the remaining end is supplied by the germline J gene. The rearrangement links TRBV30 to TRBJ2-7; 7 bases align to TRBD2. Per the germline V gene, CDR1 is GTSNPN and CDR2 is SVGIG (reference sequence). The CDR3 totals 13 residues. The V gene end was trimmed by 4 bases and the J gene end by 0 bases; junction bases not matched to a gene: 3. The CDR3 bases that were read are TGTGCCTGGACGCGGGGGAACTCCTACGAG. Its protein is CAWTRGNSYE. The full CDR3 sequence reads CAWTRGNSYEQYF.

For this clone: The missing CDR3 end, 3 residues past where the read stops, is filled in from the germline J gene. The chain employs TRBV5-1 and TRBJ2-4, with a possible D match to TRBD2 (7 bases). Germline V gene sequence: CDR1 SGHRS, CDR2 YFSETQ. CDR3 length: 15 residues. CDR3: CASSLGGGGNQPQYF. The sequenced part of the CDR3 DNA is TGCGCCAGCAGCTTGGGAGGGGGGGGCAATCAGCCT.

Comment on this clone: The CDR3 end lies 3 residues beyond the end of the read and is filled in from the germline J gene. The genes are TRBV7-7 and TRBJ2-5; 7 nucleotides align to TRBD1. This CDR3 contains 14 residues. V lost 5 bases and J lost 5; bases outside the gene matches: 8. Per germline, CDR1 SSHAT and CDR2 FNYEAQ (reference sequence). The CDR3 bases that were read are TGTGCCAGCAGCCCCGACAGGGTCAGGGAGACC. It codes for CASSPDRVRET. The full CDR3 protein is CASSPDRVRETQYF.

Of note for this clone: The CDR3 extends 3 residues past the end of the read, so its final part is completed from the germline J gene. The chain uses TRBV7-2 and TRBJ1-1; D perhaps matches TRBD1 (5 bases). Germline CDR1 SGHTA, CDR2 FQGNSA. The CDR3 totals 13 residues. V was clipped by 7 bases and J by 2 bases, with 11 bases between them. The CDR3 bases that were read are TGTGCCAGCATGATGGGGGGAAACACTGAA. This translates into CASMMGGNTE. The whole CDR3 protein is CASMMGGNTEAFF.

Comments on this clone: The CDR3 end is not reached by the read, which stops 3 residues before it; the germline J gene fills it in. V and J are TRBV28 and TRBJ2-5; TRBD1 might be the D (6 bases). V lost 6 bases and J lost 5, with 19 bases in between. Germline V gene lookup returns CDR1 MDHEN and CDR2 SYDVKM. This CDR3 contains 15 residues. Here the CDR3 reads CASSLTNTGSETQYF. The part of the CDR3 DNA that was read is TGTGCCAGCAGCTTGACGAACACAGGGAGTGAGACC.

Concerning this clone: The DNA ends 3 residues before the CDR3 does, and the rest of the CDR3 is filled in from the germline J gene. The chain carries TRBV19 and TRBJ2-5; 9 positions agree with TRBD1. V lost 5 bases, J lost 2 bases, and 6 bases stayed unmatched. CDR1 and CDR2 (germline): LNHDA, SQIVND (reference sequence). The CDR3 contains 15 residues. The covered CDR3 bases are TGTGCCAGTAGTCGGGACAGGGTGGCTCAAGAGACC. This gives the protein CASSRDRVAQET. The entire CDR3 sequence reads CASSRDRVAQETQYF.